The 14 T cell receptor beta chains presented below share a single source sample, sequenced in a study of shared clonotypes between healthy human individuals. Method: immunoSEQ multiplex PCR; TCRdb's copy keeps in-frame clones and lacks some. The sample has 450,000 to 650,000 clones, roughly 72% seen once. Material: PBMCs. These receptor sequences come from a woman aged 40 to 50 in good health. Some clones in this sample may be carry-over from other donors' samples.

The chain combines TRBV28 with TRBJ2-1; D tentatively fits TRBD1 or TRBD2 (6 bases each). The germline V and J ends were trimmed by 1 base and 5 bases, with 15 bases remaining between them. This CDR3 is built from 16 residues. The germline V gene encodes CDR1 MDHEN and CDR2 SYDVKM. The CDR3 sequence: CASSLFWGASNNEQFF. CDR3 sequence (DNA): TGTGCCAGCAGTTTATTTTGGGGGGCTAGTAACAATGAGCAGTTCTTC.

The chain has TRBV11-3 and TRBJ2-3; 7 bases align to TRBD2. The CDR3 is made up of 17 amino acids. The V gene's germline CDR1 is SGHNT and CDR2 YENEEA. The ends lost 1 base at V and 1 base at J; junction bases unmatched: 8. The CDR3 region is CASSLGASSGGTDTQYF. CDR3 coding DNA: TGTGCCAGCAGCTTAGGGGCCTCTAGCGGAGGCACAGATACGCAGTATTTT.

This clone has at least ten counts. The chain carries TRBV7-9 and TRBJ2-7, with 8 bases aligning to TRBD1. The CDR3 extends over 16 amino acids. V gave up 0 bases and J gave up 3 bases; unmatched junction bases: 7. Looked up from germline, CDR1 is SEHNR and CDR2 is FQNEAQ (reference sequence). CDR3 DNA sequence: TGTGCCAGCAGCTTAGCGAGGGGACAGGTGGACTACGAGCAGTACTTC. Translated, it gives CASSLARGQVDYEQYF. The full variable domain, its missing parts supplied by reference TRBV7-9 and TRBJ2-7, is DTGVSQNPRHKITKRGQNVTFRCDPISEHNRLYWYRQTLGQGPEFLTYFQNEAQLEKSRLLSDRFSAERPKGSFSTLEIQRTEQGDSAMYLCASSLARGQVDYEQYFGPGTRLTVT.

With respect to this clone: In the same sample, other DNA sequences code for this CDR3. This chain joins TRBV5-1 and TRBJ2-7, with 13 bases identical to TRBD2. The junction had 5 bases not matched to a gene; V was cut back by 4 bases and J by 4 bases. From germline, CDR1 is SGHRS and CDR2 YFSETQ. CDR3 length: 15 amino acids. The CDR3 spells CASSLLAGGPYEQYF. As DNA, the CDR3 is TGCGCCAGCAGCCTACTAGCGGGAGGGCCGTACGAGCAGTACTTC.

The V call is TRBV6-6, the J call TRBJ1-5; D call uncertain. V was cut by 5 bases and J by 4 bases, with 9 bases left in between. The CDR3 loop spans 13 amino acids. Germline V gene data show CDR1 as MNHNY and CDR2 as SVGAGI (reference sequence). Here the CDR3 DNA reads TGTGCCAGCAGTCCCCGCAGTAATCAGCCCCAGCATTTT. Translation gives CASSPRSNQPQHF.

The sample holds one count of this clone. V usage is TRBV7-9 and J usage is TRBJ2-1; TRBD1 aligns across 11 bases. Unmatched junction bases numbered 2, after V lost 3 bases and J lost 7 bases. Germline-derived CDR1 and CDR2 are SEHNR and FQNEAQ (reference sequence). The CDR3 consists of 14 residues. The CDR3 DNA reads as TGTGCCAGCAGCTTGGACAGGGGGCGAAATGAGCAGTTCTTC. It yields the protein CASSLDRGRNEQFF.

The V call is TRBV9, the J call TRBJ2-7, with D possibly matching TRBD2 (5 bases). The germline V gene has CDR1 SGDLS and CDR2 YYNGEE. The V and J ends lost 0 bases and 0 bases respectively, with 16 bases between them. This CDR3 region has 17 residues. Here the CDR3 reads CASSVGGLGDNSYEQYF. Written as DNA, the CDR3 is TGTGCCAGCAGCGTAGGTGGGTTGGGAGACAACTCCTACGAGCAGTACTTC.

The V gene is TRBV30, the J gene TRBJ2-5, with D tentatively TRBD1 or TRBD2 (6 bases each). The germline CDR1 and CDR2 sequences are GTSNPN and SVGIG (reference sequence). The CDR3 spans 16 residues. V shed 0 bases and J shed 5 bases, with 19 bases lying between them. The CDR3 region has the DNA TGTGCCTGGAGTGTCGGACAGACATGGGCGGGGGAGACCCAGTACTTC. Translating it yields CAWSVGQTWAGETQYF.

The CDR3 nucleotides are TGTGCCAGCAGACCCCTGACAGGACCGAGCTCCTACGAGCAGTACTTC. This codes for CASRPLTGPSSYEQYF. The chain is built from TRBV7-8 and TRBJ2-7; D may be TRBD1 (6 bases). The CDR3 is 16 amino acids. V was shortened by 6 bases and J by 0 bases, with 18 bases between the two germline ends. Germline CDR1 and CDR2: SGHVS and FQNEAQ.

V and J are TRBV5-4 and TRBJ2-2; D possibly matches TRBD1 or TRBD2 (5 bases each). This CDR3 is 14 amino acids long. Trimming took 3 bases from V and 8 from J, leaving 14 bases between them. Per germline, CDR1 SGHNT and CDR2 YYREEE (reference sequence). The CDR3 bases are TGTGCCAGCAGCTCCCCCGGGGCATGGGGGGAGCTGTTTTTT. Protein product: CASSSPGAWGELFF.

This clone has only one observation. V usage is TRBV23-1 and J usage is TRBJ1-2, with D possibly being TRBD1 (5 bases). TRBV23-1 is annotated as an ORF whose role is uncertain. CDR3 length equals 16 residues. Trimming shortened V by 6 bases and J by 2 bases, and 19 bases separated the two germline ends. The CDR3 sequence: CASSYRRAGPNYGYTF. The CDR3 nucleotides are TGCGCCAGCAGCTATCGTCGCGCGGGGCCGAACTATGGCTACACCTTC.

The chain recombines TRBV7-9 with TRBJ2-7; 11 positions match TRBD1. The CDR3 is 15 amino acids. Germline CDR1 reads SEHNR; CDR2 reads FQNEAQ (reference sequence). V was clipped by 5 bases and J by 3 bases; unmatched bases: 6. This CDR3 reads CASSQGTGGFYEQYF. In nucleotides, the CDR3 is TGTGCCAGCAGCCAGGGGACAGGGGGGTTCTACGAGCAGTACTTC.

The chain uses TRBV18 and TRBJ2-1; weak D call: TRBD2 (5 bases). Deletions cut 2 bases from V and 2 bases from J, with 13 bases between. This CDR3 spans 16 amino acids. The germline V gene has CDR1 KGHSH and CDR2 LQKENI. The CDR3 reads CASSPGGGRAYNEQFF. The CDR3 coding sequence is TGTGCCAGCTCACCAGGCGGCGGGCGGGCCTACAATGAGCAGTTCTTC. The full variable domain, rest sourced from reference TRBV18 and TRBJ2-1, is NAGVMQNPRHLVRRRGQEARLRCSPMKGHSHVYWYRQLPEEGLKFMVYLQKENIIDESGMPKERFSAEFPKEGPSILRIQQVVRGDSAAYFCASSPGGGRAYNEQFFGPGTRLTVL.

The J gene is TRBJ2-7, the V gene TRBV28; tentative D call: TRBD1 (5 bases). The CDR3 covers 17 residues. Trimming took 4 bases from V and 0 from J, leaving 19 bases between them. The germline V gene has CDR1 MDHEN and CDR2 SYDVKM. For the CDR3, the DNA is TGTGCCAGCAGTTCGACCTTTGGGGCGGTCAGCTCCTACGAGCAGTACTTC. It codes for CASSSTFGAVSSYEQYF.